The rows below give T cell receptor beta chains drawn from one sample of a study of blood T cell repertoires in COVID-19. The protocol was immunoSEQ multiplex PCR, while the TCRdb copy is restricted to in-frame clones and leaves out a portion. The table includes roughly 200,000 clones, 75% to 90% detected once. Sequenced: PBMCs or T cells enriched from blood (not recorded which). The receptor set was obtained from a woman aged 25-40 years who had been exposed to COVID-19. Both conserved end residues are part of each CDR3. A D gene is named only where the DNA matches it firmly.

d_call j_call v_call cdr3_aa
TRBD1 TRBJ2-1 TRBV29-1 CSVGQGAYEQFF
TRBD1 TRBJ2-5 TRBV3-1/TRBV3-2 CASRFTGAGETQYF
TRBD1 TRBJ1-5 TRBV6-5 CASSSTGIWNQPQHF
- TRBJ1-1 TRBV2 CASSIRGMNTEAFF
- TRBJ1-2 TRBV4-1 CASSQRGLAPELDGYGYTF
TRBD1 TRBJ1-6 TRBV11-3 CASSNTGTAFNSPLHF
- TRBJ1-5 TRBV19 CASSIDRDNQPQHF
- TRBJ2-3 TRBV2 CASTRGRTDTQYF
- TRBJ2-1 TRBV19 CASSIYQRHEQFF
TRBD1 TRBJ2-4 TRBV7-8 CASSYGTGNIQYF
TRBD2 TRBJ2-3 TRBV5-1 CASSFRGLAGTDTQYF
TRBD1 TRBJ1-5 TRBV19 CASSPLDRDNQPQHF
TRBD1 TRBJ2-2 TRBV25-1 CASSDPGQGISGELFF
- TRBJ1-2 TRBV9 CASSVGQGNRGYTF
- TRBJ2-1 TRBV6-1 CASSDWQAWKNEQFF
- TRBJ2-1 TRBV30 CAWEGGSYNEQFF
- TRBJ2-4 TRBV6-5 CASSLRGEGKNIQYF
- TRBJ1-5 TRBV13 CASSFGNQPQHF
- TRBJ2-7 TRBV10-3 CAIVGGQGGEQYF
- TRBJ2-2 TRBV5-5 CASSVNQPLRGLGELFF
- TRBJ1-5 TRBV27 CASSFRVNQPQHF
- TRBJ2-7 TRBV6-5 CASRFGRDDYF
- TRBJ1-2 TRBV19 CASSIIPGRGEYGYTF
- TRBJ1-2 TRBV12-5 CASGLVVTPNYGYTF
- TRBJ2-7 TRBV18 CASSPRVWGVLPEQYF
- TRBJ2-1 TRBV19 CASSILTGSEQFF
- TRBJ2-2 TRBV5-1 CATRSQDRNTGELFF
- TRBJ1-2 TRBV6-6 CASSPDYYGYTF
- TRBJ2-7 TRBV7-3 CASSLPGVKREQYF
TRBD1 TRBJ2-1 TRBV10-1 CASSVRTGGYNEQFF
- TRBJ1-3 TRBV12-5 CASGLSLLNRGNTIYF
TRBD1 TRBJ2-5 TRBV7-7 CASSDTGQGRETQYF
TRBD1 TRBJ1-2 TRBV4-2 CASSQEGQGNYGYTF
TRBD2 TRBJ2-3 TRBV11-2 CASSSRTSGGDDTQYF
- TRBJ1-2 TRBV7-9 CASSLSLPKHGYTF
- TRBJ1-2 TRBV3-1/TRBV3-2 CASSPGTSGYTF
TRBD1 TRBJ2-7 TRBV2 CASSPSGTGDYEQYF
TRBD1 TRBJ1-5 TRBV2 CASSERQGVDQPQHF
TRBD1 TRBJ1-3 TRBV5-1 CASSLDGTASSSGNTIYF
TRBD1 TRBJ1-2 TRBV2 CASSVTGTGGGYGYTF
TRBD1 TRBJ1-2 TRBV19 CARMGQYGYTF
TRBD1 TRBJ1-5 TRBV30 CAWSITGTGHNQPQHF
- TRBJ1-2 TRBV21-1 CASLLGTGKISYGYTF
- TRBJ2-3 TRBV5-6 CASSLGSLGNTQYF
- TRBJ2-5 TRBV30 CAWSGKGQGKETQYF
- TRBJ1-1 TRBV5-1 CASSLGLTKQAFF
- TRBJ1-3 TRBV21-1 CASSKAHRVPGNTIYF
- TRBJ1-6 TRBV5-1 CASSLDREESNSPLHF
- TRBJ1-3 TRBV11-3 CASSLAGLSSGNTIYF
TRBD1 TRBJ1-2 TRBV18 CASSPGTGGYGYTF
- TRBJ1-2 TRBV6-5 CASSLYREPYGYTF